The next 28 T cell receptor beta chains were all read from a single sample in a study of T cells in tuberculosis. Some clones are missing from TCRdb's copy, which holds only in-frame ones; the method was immunoSEQ multiplex PCR. This table holds 70,000 to 95,000 clones, about nine tenths found once. Cells were sorted from thawed PBMC rested overnight and stained with GMM-loaded CD1B tetramer, viability dye and anti-CD3. The lipid loaded on the CD1B tetramers was C32 glucose monomycolate from Rhodococcus equi. The sample taken for sequencing was CD1b-GMM tetramer-negative cells sorted from PBMCs. These receptors were obtained from an adult woman with latent tuberculosis.

This clone has just a few counts. The chain links TRBV5-1 to TRBJ2-1; D is possibly TRBD2 (7 bases). CDR3 length: 15 residues. Germline CDR1 SGHRS, CDR2 YFSETQ. V dropped 5 bases and J dropped 1 base, with 13 bases sitting between them. The DNA for the CDR3 is TGCGCCAGCAGAACGGCGGGGGCGTCCTACAATGAGCAGTTCTTC. This gives the protein CASRTAGASYNEQFF.

The gene calls are TRBV6-1 and TRBJ2-7; D may be TRBD2 (6 bases). This CDR3 region has 14 residues. CDR1 and CDR2 from the germline V gene are MNHNS and SASEGT. The V end lost 6 bases, the J end lost 4 bases, and 16 bases lay between the germline ends. CDR3 sequence reads: CASRDPAGMYEQYF. In DNA form, the CDR3 reads TGTGCCAGCAGGGACCCCGCGGGGATGTACGAGCAGTACTTC.

The CDR3 nucleotides read TGTGCCAGCAACAACATACGAGGAAACACCATATATTTT. Amino acids: CASNNIRGNTIYF. The chain joins TRBV11-1 to TRBJ1-3; D ambiguous. Germline lookup yields CDR1 SGHAT and CDR2 FQDESV (reference sequence). The CDR3 has 13 residues. Trimming pared 7 bases from V and 4 bases from J, leaving 11 bases between.

This chain connects TRBV2 to TRBJ2-1, with D possibly being TRBD1 (5 bases). This CDR3 is built from 14 residues. V was pared by 5 bases and J by 2 bases, with 10 bases between. Germline assignment: CDR1 SNHLY and CDR2 FYNNEI. CDR3 loop: CASSSRTPYNEQFF. CDR3 sequence (DNA): TGTGCCAGCAGTAGCCGGACACCCTACAATGAGCAGTTCTTC.

In its sample, this clone ranks as medium-sized. The chain has TRBV5-1 and TRBJ1-1, with TRBD1 matching over 7 bases. This CDR3 comprises 13 residues. J lost 11 bases, V lost 4 bases, and 11 bases had no gene match. The germline V gene encodes CDR1 SGHRS and CDR2 YFSETQ. Written as DNA, the CDR3 is TGCGCCAGCAGCCCGCAGGGGGTACGGATGGCTTTCTTT. This translates into CASSPQGVRMAFF.

The chain uses TRBV4-1 and TRBJ1-2; weak D call: TRBD1 (6 bases). This CDR3 has 14 amino acids. V shed 4 bases and J shed 2 bases, with 11 bases lying between them. The germline V gene has CDR1 MGHRA and CDR2 YSYEKL. This CDR3 reads CASSPGHLNYGYTF. Written as DNA, the CDR3 is TGCGCCAGCAGCCCGGGACATCTAAACTATGGCTACACCTTC.

As for this clone: Mismatch with germline at one junction end may stem from a read error. The CDR3 nucleotides are TGTGCTAGCAGCTTAATGGGAGGGGGCAATCAGCCCCAGCATTTT. Its protein is CASSLMGGGNQPQHF. This chain joins TRBV7-7 and TRBJ1-5, with D maybe TRBD1 (5 bases). The germline gives CDR1 SSHAT, CDR2 FNYEAQ (reference sequence). The CDR3 sequence is 15 residues long. Using reference TRBV7-7 and TRBJ1-5 for the parts outside the CDR3, the full variable domain is GAGVSQSPRYKVTKRGQDVTLRCDPISSHATLYWYQQALGQGPEFLTYFNYEAQPDKSGLPSDRFSAERPEGSISTLTIQRTEQRDSAMYRCASSLMGGGNQPQHFGDGTRLSIL.

V gene TRBV6-1 combines with J gene TRBJ1-6, with D tentatively TRBD1 (6 bases). Trimming took 3 bases from V and 7 from J, leaving 10 bases between them. CDR3 length: 14 residues. The germline V gene encodes CDR1 MNHNS and CDR2 SASEGT. The CDR3 loop reads CASSEAQGNSPLHF. The DNA for the CDR3 is TGTGCCAGCAGTGAGGCACAGGGAAATTCACCCCTCCACTTT.

This clone was picked up one time. The V and J genes are TRBV27 and TRBJ2-1; D is perhaps TRBD2 (5 bases). Germline assignment: CDR1 MNHEY and CDR2 SMNVEV (reference sequence). Trimming pared 4 bases from V and 3 bases from J, leaving 16 bases between. There are 16 residues in the CDR3. In nucleotides, the CDR3 is TGTGCCAGCAGTTACCTGTCGGGGTCTTACTACAATGAGCAGTTCTTC. Translation gives CASSYLSGSYYNEQFF.

The gene calls are TRBV2 and TRBJ1-1; D perhaps matches TRBD1 (5 bases). CDR1 is SNHLY and CDR2 is FYNNEI in the germline V gene. Trimming pared 3 bases from V and 3 bases from J, leaving 11 bases between. This CDR3 region has 14 residues. The chain's CDR3 is CASSDGGEYTEAFF. The CDR3 DNA reads TGTGCCAGCAGTGATGGGGGGGAGTACACTGAAGCTTTCTTT.

Here the CDR3 reads CASSEGWGRTDTQYF. The CDR3 DNA reads TGTGCCAGCAGCGAGGGGTGGGGCCGCACAGATACGCAGTATTTT. The rearrangement joins TRBV9 to TRBJ2-3, with a tentative D call TRBD1 (5 bases). This CDR3 contains 15 residues. From germline, CDR1 is SGDLS and CDR2 YYNGEE. The V end lost 3 bases, the J end lost 1 base, and 12 bases lay between the germline ends.

The chain employs TRBV2 and TRBJ1-1; 8 bases match TRBD1. Germline assignment: CDR1 SNHLY and CDR2 FYNNEI. V trimming: 6 bases; J trimming: 7 bases; junction bases outside the gene matches: 7. The CDR3 extends over 13 amino acids. For the CDR3, the DNA is TGTGCCAGCAGCCATAACAGGGGGGATGAAGCTTTCTTT. Protein: CASSHNRGDEAFF.

The chain has TRBV19 and TRBJ2-2, with TRBD2 matching 15 bases. The V segment lost 8 bases and the J segment 5 bases; nucleotides outside the gene matches: 3. Germline V lookup: CDR1 LNHDA, CDR2 SQIVND (reference sequence). This CDR3 is built from 15 residues. The CDR3 reads CASGGLAGGTGELFF. In nucleotides, the CDR3 is TGTGCCAGTGGGGGACTAGCGGGAGGAACCGGGGAGCTGTTTTTT.

As for this clone: The sample holds other DNA sequences that translate to the same CDR3. This sequence joins TRBV9 and TRBJ2-5; 7 positions match TRBD1. Germline loops: CDR1 SGDLS, CDR2 YYNGEE. Unmatched junction bases numbered 5, after V lost 0 bases and J lost 3 bases. This CDR3 comprises 15 residues. CDR3 DNA sequence: TGTGCCAGCAGCGTAGAGGCAGGGGGTAAAGAGACCCAGTACTTC. Protein product: CASSVEAGGKETQYF.

CDR3 sequence: CASSAGHPQEGYTF. CDR3 nucleotides: TGTGCCAGCAGCGCCGGACACCCCCAGGAGGGCTACACCTTC. The gene calls are TRBV9 and TRBJ1-2; maybe TRBD1 (5 bases). Germline V gene sequence: CDR1 SGDLS, CDR2 YYNGEE. There are 14 residues in the CDR3. V was trimmed by 3 bases and J by 8 bases, leaving 17 bases between them.

The rearrangement joins TRBV28 to TRBJ1-5; weak D call: TRBD1 (6 bases). The V and J ends lost 8 bases and 7 bases respectively, with 12 bases between them. Per the germline V gene, CDR1 is MDHEN and CDR2 is SYDVKM. This CDR3 comprises 12 residues. This CDR3 reads CASGLRGQPQHF. The CDR3 DNA is TGTGCCAGCGGGCTGAGGGGGCAGCCCCAGCATTTT. The variable domain in full, completed from reference TRBV28 and TRBJ1-5, reads DVKVTQSSRYLVKRTGEKVFLECVQDMDHENMFWYRQDPGLGLRLIYFSYDVKMKEKGDIPEGYSVSREKKERFSLILESASTNQTSMYLCASGLRGQPQHFGDGTRLSIL.

This sequence joins TRBV29-1 and TRBJ2-1, with D tentatively TRBD1 (5 bases). The CDR3 has 12 amino acids. With 1 base removed from V and 10 bases from J, the gap between germline ends came to 11 bases. The germline V gene encodes CDR1 SQVTM and CDR2 ANQGSEA. The DNA of the CDR3 is TGCAGCGTTGAAGGAAGGGGCTTAGAGCAGTTCTTC. Protein product: CSVEGRGLEQFF.

The CDR3 spells CASSPAGTGATEAFF. CDR3 coding DNA: TGTGCCAGCTCACCTGCCGGGACAGGGGCTACTGAAGCTTTCTTT. The V gene is TRBV18, the J gene TRBJ1-1, with TRBD1 identical over 10 bases. The CDR3 spans 15 residues. The germline CDR1 and CDR2 sequences are KGHSH and LQKENI. With 3 bases clipped from V and 5 bases from J, the junction kept 6 bases outside the gene matches.

The chain carries TRBV11-3 and TRBJ2-3; 9 bases align to TRBD1. In germline, CDR1 is SGHNT, CDR2 YENEEA. This CDR3 comprises 15 residues. Germline trimming cut 5 bases from V and 3 bases from J; bases unmatched to any gene: 6. CDR3 in amino acids: CASSPGTGPTDTQYF. As DNA, the CDR3 is TGTGCCAGCAGCCCCGGGACAGGGCCGACAGATACGCAGTATTTT.

The V gene is TRBV6-1, the J gene TRBJ1-1, with D perhaps matching TRBD1 (6 bases). Trimming stripped 3 bases from V and 4 bases from J, with 12 bases between. Germline CDR1 MNHNS, CDR2 SASEGT. CDR3 length: 14 residues. CDR3 amino acids: CASSEGRGVTEAFF. CDR3 nucleotides: TGTGCCAGCAGTGAGGGCAGGGGCGTCACTGAAGCTTTCTTT.

CDR3 in amino acids: CASSPQGQGANNSPLHF. DNA for the CDR3: TGTGCCAGTAGTCCCCAGGGGCAGGGGGCGAATAATTCACCCCTCCACTTT. The chain employs TRBV19 and TRBJ1-6; 8 nucleotides align to TRBD1. The V gene's germline CDR1 is LNHDA and CDR2 SQIVND (reference sequence). CDR3 length equals 17 residues. J was trimmed by 5 bases and V by 5 bases; bases with no gene match: 11.

V and J are TRBV7-8 and TRBJ1-1; 7 nucleotides line up with TRBD1. Germline CDR1 and CDR2: SGHVS and FQNEAQ. J gave up 5 bases and V 6 bases, and 12 bases lay outside the gene matches. The CDR3 is made up of 15 amino acids. The chain's CDR3 is CASRSHRAGGTEAFF. For the CDR3, the DNA is TGTGCCAGCAGATCCCATCGGGCAGGGGGGACTGAAGCTTTCTTT.

The chain employs TRBV29-1 and TRBJ2-1, with 7 bases identical to TRBD1. The germline gives CDR1 SQVTM, CDR2 ANQGSEA. The ends lost 5 bases at V and 3 bases at J; junction bases unmatched: 1. The CDR3 contains 12 residues. This chain's CDR3 is CSVRQGYNEQFF. CDR3 bases: TGCAGCGTTCGACAGGGCTACAATGAGCAGTTCTTC.

The CDR3 nucleotides are TGCGCCAGCAGCTTGGATGCGAGAGGGGAGACCCAGTACTTC. Amino acids: CASSLDARGETQYF. The chain combines TRBV5-1 with TRBJ2-5; weak D call: TRBD2 (5 bases). V dropped 0 bases and J dropped 5 bases, with 11 bases sitting between them. This CDR3 spans 14 amino acids. CDR1 and CDR2 from the germline V gene are SGHRS and YFSETQ.

The chain uses TRBV28 and TRBJ1-2; maybe TRBD1 (6 bases). V shed 3 bases and J shed 5 bases, with 10 bases lying between them. The germline V gene encodes CDR1 MDHEN and CDR2 SYDVKM. This CDR3 is built from 13 residues. The DNA for the CDR3 is TGTGCCAGCAGTTTCTCCACAGGGTATGGCTACACCTTC. It specifies CASSFSTGYGYTF.

About this clone itself: The sample holds other DNA sequences that translate to the same CDR3. V and J are TRBV7-9 and TRBJ2-2; D perhaps matches TRBD1 (5 bases). There are 14 residues in the CDR3. V lost 2 bases to trimming and J lost 2 bases, with 6 bases between them. From germline, CDR1 is SEHNR and CDR2 FQNEAQ (reference sequence). CDR3 DNA sequence: TGTGCCAGCAGCTTACAGGGAAACACCGGGGAGCTGTTTTTT. Amino acids: CASSLQGNTGELFF.

The rearrangement links TRBV7-2 to TRBJ1-6, with TRBD1 matching 8 bases. The germline V gene has CDR1 SGHTA and CDR2 FQGNSA. V shed 5 bases, J shed 7 bases, and the junction held 7 bases outside the gene matches. The CDR3 runs 15 residues. The CDR3 region has the DNA TGTGCCAGCAGCCCCTCCGGGACAGGAAATTCACCCCTCCACTTT. Amino acid sequence: CASSPSGTGNSPLHF. Looking up the rest from reference TRBV7-2 and TRBJ1-6 gives the full variable domain: GAGVSQSPSNKVTEKGKDVELRCDPISGHTALYWYRQSLGQGLEFLIYFQGNSAPDKSGLPSDRFSAERTGGSVSTLTIQRTQQEDSAVYLCASSPSGTGNSPLHFGNGTRLTVT.

This chain uses TRBV7-9 with TRBJ2-4; 8 bases agree with TRBD1. The CDR3 totals 18 residues. Germline lookup yields CDR1 SEHNR and CDR2 FQNEAQ (reference sequence). The V and J ends lost 5 bases and 2 bases, in that order; junction bases with no gene match: 14. In DNA, the CDR3 is TGTGCCAGCAGCCCTAGCTTAGGGCAGGGGGCGACCAAAAACATTCAGTACTTC. It encodes CASSPSLGQGATKNIQYF.